Given below is one TCR beta chain in context. The antigen remains unidentified. TCRdb called the 5' RACE reads again in MiXCR, with one record for every CDR3 protein. This table has about 700,000 distinct CDR3 sequences, approximately 6.1% appearing once. These data come from a study of identical twins. Whole-study findings and limits: Diverse VJ usage suggested most zero-insertion clonotypes were not invariant T cells. Twin-shared out-of-frame alpha sequences were enriched for low generation probability. The models systematically underestimated how much out-of-frame TCR alpha was shared in monozygotic twins.

CDR1 and CDR2 from the germline V gene are LGHDT and YNNKEL (reference sequence). The CDR3 is 15 amino acids. The V gene lost 1 base and the J gene lost 2 bases, with 9 bases spanning the gap. The sequence was obtained from a man aged 18 to 29 in good health. The genes are TRBV3-1 and TRBJ1-5; no clear D. The sequenced material came from naive T cells sorted from blood. This chain's CDR3 is CASSQGIQGNQPQHF. The CDR3 nucleotides are TGTGCCAGCAGCCAAGGTATTCAGGGCAATCAGCCCCAGCATTTT.